Included here is one TCR beta chain sequence, with context. Its cognate antigen is unknown. These data originate in a study of T cells in Graves' hyperthyroidism and ophthalmopathy. General study results and limits: Most expanded thyroid clonotypes above 0.001 recurred in blood.

Patients showing uncontrolled infection, other autoimmune disease, pregnancy or lactation were ineligible. Amplification targeted TCR beta CDR3 regions from RNA transcripts. The HTBI set primed first-round TCR CDR3 RT-PCR. MiXCR, applied by TCRdb to the multiplex PCR reads, yields one record per CDR3 protein. The sample carries more than 350,000 distinct CDR3 sequences, approximately 18% recorded once. The sample taken for sequencing was blood. This receptor was obtained from a woman aged 30 to 39 with Graves' hyperthyroidism that later progressed to Graves' ophthalmopathy.

DNA of the CDR3: TGTGCCAGCAGCTCCACCCGGGCCACTGAAGCTTTCTTT. Protein product: CASSSTRATEAFF. The chain recombines TRBV27 with TRBJ1-1; D gene unclear. Germline V gives CDR1 MNHEY, CDR2 SMNVEV (reference sequence). This CDR3 comprises 13 residues. V shed 6 bases and J shed 4 bases, with 12 bases lying between them.